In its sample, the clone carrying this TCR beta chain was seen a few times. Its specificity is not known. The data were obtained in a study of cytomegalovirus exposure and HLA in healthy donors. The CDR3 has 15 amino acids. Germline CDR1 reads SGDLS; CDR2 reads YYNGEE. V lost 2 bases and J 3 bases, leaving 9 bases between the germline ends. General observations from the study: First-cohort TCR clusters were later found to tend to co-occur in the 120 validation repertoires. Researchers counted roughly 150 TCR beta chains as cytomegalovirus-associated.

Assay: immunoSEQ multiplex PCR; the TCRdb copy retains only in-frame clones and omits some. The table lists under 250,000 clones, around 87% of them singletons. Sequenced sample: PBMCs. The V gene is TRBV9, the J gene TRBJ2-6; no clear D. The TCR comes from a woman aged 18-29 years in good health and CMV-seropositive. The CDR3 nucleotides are TGTGCCAGCAGCGTCCTCTCTGTTGGGGCCAACGTCCTGACTTTC. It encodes CASSVLSVGANVLTF.